The clone carrying this T cell receptor beta chain occurred many times. Its specificity is unknown. Germline loops: CDR1 MDHEN, CDR2 SYDVKM. CDR3 size: 15 residues. V shed 6 bases and J 1 base; nucleotides not matched to a gene: 6. TCRdb re-called the 5' RACE reads with MiXCR, one entry per CDR3 protein. The sample contains about 44,000 distinct CDR3 sequences, around a fifth of which appear only once. The record originates from a study of neurological immune-mediated disorders. Time point specified: technical triplicate 3. General study results and limits: Expansion of TCR clones was greatest in HTLV-1-associated myelopathy and smallest in multiple sclerosis, where it fell below that of healthy controls.

Input material: PBMCs. This chain uses TRBV28 with TRBJ2-7; 10 nucleotides agree with TRBD2. The receptor's source is a man aged 55 to 69 with HTLV-1-associated myelopathy (HAM/TSP). CDR3 bases: TGTGCCAGCAGCCCCACTAGCGGGATGTCCTACGAGCAGTACTTC. Its protein is CASSPTSGMSYEQYF.